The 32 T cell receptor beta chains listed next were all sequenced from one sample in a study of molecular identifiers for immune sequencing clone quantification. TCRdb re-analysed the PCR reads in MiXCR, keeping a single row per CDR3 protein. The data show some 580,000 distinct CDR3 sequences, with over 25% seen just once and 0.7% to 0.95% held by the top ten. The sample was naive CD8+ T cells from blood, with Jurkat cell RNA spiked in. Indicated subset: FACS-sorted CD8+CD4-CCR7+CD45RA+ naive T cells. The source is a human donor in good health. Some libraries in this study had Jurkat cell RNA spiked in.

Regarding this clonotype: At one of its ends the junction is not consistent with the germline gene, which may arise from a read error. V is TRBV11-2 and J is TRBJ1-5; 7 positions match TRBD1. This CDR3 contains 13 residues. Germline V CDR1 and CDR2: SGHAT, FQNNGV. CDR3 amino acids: CASSSALGQEERF. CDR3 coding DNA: TGTGCCAGCAGCTCAGCCCTAGGACAGGAAGAGCGTTTT.

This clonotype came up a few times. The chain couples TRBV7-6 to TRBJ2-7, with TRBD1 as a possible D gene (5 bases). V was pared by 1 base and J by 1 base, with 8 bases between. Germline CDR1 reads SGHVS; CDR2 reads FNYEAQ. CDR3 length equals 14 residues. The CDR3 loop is CASSLETVSYEQYF. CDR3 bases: TGTGCCAGCAGCTTAGAGACAGTTTCCTACGAGCAGTACTTC.

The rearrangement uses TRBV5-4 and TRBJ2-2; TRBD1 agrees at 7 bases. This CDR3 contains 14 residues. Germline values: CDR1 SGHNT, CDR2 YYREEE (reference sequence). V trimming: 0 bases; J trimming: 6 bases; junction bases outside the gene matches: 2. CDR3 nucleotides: TGTGCCAGCAGCTTGGATACAGGGGCCGGGGAGCTGTTTTTT. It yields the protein CASSLDTGAGELFF.

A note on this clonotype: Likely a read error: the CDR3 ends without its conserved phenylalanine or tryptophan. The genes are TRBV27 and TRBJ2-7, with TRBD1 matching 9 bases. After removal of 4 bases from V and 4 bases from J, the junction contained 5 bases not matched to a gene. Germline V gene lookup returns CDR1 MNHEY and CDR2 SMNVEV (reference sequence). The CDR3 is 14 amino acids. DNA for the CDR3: TGTGCCAGCAGTTGGGGACAGGGAGGGTACGAGCAGTACTCC. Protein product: CASSWGQGGYEQYS.

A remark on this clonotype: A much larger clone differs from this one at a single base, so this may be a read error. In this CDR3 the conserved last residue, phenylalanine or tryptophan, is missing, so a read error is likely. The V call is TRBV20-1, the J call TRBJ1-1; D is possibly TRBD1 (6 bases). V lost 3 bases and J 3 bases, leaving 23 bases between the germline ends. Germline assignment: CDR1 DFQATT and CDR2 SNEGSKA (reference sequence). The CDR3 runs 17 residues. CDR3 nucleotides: TGCAGTGCTAGTGTCCGGGACACCATGTTTTTGGACACTGAAGCTTTCTAT. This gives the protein CSASVRDTMFLDTEAFY.

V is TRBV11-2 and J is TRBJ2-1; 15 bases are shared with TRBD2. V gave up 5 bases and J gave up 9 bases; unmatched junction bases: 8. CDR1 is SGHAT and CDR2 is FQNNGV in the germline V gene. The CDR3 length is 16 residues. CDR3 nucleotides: TGTGCCAGCAGCCCGCGGACTAGCGGGGGGGCAGGTGAGCAGTTCTTC. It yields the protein CASSPRTSGGAGEQFF.

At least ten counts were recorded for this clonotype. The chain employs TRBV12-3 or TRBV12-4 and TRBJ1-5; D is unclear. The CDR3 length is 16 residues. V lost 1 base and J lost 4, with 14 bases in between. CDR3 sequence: CASSLEGIGGNQPQHF. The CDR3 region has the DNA TGTGCCAGCAGTTTAGAGGGAATCGGCGGGAATCAGCCCCAGCATTTT.

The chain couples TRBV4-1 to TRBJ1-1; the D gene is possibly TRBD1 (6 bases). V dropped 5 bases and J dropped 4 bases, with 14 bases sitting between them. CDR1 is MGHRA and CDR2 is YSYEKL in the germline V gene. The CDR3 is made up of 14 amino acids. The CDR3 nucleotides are TGCGCCAGCAGCGCCTTGGGGGGCGGCACTGAAGCTTTCTTT. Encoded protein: CASSALGGGTEAFF.

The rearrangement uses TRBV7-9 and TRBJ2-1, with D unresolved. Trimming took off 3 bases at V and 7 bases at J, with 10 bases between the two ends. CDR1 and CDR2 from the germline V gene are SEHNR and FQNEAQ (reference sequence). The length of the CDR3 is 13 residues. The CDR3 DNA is TGTGCCAGCAGCTTTGAGTCCGGTAATGAGCAGTTCTTC. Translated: CASSFESGNEQFF. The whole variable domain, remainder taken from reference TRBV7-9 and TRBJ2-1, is DTGVSQNPRHKITKRGQNVTFRCDPISEHNRLYWYRQTLGQGPEFLTYFQNEAQLEKSRLLSDRFSAERPKGSFSTLEIQRTEQGDSAMYLCASSFESGNEQFFGPGTRLTVL.

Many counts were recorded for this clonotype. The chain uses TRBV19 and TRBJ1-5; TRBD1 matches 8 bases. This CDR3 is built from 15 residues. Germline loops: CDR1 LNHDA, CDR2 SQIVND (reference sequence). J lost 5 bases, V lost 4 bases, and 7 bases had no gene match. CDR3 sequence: CASSTMGQEDQPQHF. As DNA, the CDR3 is TGTGCCAGTAGTACCATGGGACAGGAGGATCAGCCCCAGCATTTT.

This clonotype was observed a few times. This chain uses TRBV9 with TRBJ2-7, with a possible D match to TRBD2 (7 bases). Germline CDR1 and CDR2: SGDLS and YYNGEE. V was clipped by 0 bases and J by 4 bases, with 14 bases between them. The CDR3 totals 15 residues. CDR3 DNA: TGTGCCAGCAGCGTAGACGGGGGGCGCTTTTACGAGCAGTACTTC. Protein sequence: CASSVDGGRFYEQYF.

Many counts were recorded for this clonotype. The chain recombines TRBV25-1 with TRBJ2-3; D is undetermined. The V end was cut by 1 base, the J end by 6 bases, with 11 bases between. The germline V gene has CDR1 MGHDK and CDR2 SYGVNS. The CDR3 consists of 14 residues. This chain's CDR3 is CASSEFRASDTQYF. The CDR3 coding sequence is TGTGCCAGCAGTGAATTCAGAGCTTCCGATACGCAGTATTTT. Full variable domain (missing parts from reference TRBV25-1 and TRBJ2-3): EADIYQTPRYLVIGTGKKITLECSQTMGHDKMYWYQQDPGMELHLIHYSYGVNSTEKGDLSSESTVSRIRTEHFPLTLESARPSHTSQYLCASSEFRASDTQYFGPGTRLTVL.

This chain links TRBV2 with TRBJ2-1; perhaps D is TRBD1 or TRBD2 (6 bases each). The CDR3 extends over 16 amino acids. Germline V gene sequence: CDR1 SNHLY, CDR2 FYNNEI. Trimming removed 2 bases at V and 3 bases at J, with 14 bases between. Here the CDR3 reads CASSENGGPFYNEQFF. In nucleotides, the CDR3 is TGTGCCAGCAGTGAAAATGGGGGGCCCTTCTACAATGAGCAGTTCTTC. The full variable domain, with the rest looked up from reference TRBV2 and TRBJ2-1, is EPEVTQTPSHQVTQMGQEVILRCVPISNHLYFYWYRQILGQKVEFLVSFYNNEISEKSEIFDDQFSVERPDGSNFTLKIRSTKLEDSAMYFCASSENGGPFYNEQFFGPGTRLTVL.

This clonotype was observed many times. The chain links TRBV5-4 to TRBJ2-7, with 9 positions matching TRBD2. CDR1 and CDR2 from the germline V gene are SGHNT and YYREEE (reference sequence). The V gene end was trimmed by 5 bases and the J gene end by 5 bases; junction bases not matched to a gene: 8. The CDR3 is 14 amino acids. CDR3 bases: TGTGCCAGCAGTTTCGGGACTAGCCGCCACGAGCAGTACTTC. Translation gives CASSFGTSRHEQYF.

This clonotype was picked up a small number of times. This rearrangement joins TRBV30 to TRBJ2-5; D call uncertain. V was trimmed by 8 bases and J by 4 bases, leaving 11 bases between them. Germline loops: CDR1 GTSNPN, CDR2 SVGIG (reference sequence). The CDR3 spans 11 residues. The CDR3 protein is CARKYRETQYF. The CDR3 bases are TGTGCCCGGAAGTACCGAGAGACCCAGTACTTC.

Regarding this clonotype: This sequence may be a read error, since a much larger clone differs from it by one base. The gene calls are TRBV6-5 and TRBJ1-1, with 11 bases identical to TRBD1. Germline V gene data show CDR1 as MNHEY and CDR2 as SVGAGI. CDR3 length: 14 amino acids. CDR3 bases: TGTGCCAGCAGTTACGGACAGGGGGCAGGTGAAGCTCTCTTT. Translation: CASSYGQGAGEALF.

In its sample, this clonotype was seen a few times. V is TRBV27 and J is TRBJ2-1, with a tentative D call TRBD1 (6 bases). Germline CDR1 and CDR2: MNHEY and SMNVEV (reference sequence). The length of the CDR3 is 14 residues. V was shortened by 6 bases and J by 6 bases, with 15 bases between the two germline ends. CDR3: CASRGNRVINEQFF. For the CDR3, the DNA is TGTGCCAGCAGAGGAAACAGGGTAATCAATGAGCAGTTCTTC.

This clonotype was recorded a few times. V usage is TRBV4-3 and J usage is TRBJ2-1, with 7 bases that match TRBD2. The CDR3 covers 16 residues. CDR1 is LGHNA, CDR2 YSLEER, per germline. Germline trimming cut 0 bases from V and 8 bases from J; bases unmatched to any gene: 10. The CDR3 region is CASSQDRTRPPHEQFF. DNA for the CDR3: TGCGCCAGCAGCCAAGATCGGACTAGACCACCCCATGAGCAGTTCTTC.

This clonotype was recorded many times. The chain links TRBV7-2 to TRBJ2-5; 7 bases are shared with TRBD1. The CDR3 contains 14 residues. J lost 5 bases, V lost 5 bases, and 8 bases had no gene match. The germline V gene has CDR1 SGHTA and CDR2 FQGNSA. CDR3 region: CASSADRAYETQYF. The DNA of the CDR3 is TGTGCCAGCAGCGCAGACAGGGCGTATGAGACCCAGTACTTC.

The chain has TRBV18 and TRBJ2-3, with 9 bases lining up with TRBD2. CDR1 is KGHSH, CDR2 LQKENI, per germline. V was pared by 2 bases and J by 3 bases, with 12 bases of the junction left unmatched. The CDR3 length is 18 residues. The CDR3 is CASSPIIDGLAGTDTQYF. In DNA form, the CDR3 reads TGTGCCAGCTCACCAATCATAGATGGGCTAGCGGGGACAGATACGCAGTATTTT.

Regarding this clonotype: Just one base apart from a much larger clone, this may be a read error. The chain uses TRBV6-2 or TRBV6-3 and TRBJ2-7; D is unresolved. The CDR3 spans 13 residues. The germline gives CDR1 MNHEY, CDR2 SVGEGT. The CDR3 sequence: CASTHEWGQEQCF. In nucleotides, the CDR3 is TGTGCCAGCACCCACGAATGGGGTCAGGAGCAGTGCTTC.

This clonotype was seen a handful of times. Here the CDR3 reads CASSTQTGDYEQYF. The CDR3 DNA is TGTGCCAGCAGCACCCAGACAGGGGATTACGAGCAGTACTTC. V gene TRBV9 combines with J gene TRBJ2-7, with 8 positions matching TRBD1. V dropped 4 bases and J dropped 4; count of bases not matched to a gene: 7. CDR1 and CDR2 from the germline V gene are SGDLS and YYNGEE. The CDR3 is made up of 14 amino acids.

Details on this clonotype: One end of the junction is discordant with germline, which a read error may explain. CDR3 sequence: CAVRERENEAFF. In DNA form, the CDR3 reads TGTGCCGTCAGGGAGAGGGAAAATGAAGCTTTCTTT. V and J are TRBV10-3 and TRBJ1-1; possible D gene TRBD1, 5 bases. Germline V gives CDR1 ENHRY, CDR2 SYGVKD. The CDR3 consists of 12 residues.

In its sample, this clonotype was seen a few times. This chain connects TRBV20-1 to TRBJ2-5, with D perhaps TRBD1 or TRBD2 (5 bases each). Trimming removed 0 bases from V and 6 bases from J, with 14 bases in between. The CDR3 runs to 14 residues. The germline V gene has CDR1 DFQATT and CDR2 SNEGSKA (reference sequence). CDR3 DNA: TGCAGTGCTAGAGAACGGGACCCCCGGCAGACCCAGTACTTC. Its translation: CSARERDPRQTQYF.

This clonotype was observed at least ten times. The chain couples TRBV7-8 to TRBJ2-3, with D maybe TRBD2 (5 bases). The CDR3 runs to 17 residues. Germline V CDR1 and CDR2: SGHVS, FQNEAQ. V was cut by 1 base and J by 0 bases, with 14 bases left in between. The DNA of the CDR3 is TGTGCCAGCAGCTTAGAGAGGGCTGGTCGTAGCACAGATACGCAGTATTTT. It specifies CASSLERAGRSTDTQYF.

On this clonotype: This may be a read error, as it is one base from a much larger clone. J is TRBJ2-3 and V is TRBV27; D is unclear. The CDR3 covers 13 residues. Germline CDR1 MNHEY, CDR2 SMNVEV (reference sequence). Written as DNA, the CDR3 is TGTGTCAGCAGTTCCTTTTCGGCAGATACGCAGTATTTT. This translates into CVSSSFSADTQYF.

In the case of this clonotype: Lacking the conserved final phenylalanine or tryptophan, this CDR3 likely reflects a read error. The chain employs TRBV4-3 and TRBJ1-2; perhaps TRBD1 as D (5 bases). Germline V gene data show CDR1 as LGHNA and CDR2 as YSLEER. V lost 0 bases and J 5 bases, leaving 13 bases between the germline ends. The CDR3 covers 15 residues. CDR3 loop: CASSQDLDTRYGYTS. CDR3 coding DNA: TGCGCCAGCAGCCAAGATCTGGACACCAGATATGGCTACACCTCC.

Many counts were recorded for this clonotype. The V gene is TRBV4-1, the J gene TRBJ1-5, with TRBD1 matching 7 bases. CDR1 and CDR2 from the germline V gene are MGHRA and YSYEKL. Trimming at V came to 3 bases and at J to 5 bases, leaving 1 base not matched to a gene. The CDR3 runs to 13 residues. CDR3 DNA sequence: TGCGCCAGCAGCCACACAGGGGATCAGCCCCAGCATTTT. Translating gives CASSHTGDQPQHF.

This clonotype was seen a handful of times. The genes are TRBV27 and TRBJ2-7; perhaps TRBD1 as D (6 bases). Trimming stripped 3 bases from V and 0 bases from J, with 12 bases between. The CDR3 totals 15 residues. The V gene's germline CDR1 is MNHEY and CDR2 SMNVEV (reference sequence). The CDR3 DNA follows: TGTGCCAGCAGTTTCTCGACAGGCTACTCCTACGAGCAGTACTTC. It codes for CASSFSTGYSYEQYF.

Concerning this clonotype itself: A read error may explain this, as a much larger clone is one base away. As DNA, the CDR3 is TGTGCCGGCGCCGCTAGCGGGGGTCCCTACGAGCAGTACTTC. Protein product: CAGAASGGPYEQYF. This rearrangement joins TRBV5-6 to TRBJ2-7, with 10 bases that match TRBD2. The CDR3 is 14 amino acids. Losses at the gene ends were 10 bases for V and 2 bases for J; bases not matched to a gene: 9. CDR1 is SGHDT, CDR2 YYEEEE, per germline.

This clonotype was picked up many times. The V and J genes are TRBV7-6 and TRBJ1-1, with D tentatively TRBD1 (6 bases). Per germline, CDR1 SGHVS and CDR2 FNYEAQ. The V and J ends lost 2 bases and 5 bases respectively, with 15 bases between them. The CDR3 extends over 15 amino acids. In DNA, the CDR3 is TGTGCCAGCAGCTTATATCAGGGGAGGAGAACTGAAGCTTTCTTT. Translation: CASSLYQGRRTEAFF.

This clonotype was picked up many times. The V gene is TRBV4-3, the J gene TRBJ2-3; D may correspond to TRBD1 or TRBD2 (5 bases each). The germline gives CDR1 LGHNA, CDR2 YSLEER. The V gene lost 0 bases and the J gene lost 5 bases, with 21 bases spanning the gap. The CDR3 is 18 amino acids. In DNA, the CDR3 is TGCGCCAGCAGCCAAGATGGGCACGGGAAGGGGTTCAGAGATACGCAGTATTTT. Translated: CASSQDGHGKGFRDTQYF.